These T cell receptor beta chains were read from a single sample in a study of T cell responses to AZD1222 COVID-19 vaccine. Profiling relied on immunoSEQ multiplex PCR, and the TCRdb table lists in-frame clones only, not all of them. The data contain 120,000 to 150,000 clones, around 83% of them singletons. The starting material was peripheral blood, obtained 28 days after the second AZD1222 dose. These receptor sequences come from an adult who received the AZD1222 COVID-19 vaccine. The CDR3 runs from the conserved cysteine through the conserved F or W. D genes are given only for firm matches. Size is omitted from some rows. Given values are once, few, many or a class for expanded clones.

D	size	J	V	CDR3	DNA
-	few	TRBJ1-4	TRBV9	CASSVAVGLGEKLFF	TGTGCCAGCAGCGTAGCGGTGGGGCTCGGTGAAAAACTGTTTTTT
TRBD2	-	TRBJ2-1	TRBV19	CASTLAGGFYNEQFF	TGTGCCAGTACCTTAGCGGGAGGTTTCTACAATGAGCAGTTCTTC
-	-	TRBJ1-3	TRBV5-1	CASSFWAGANTIYF	TGCGCCAGCAGCTTTTGGGCAGGGGCAAACACCATATATTTT
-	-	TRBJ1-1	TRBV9	CASSVARGGGTEAFF	TGTGCCAGCAGCGTAGCTCGTGGGGGGGGCACTGAAGCTTTCTTT
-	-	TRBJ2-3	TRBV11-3	CASSSDTDTQYF	TGTGCCAGCAGCTCCGACACAGATACGCAGTATTTT
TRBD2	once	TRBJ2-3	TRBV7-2	CASSLSVLAGGRDTQYF	TGTGCCAGCAGCTTATCGGTTCTAGCGGGGGGCCGAGATACGCAGTATTTT
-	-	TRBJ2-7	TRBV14	CASSQDLRGYEQYF	TGTGCCAGCAGCCAAGATCTAAGGGGTTACGAGCAGTACTTC
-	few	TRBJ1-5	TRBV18	CASSVGYSNQPQHF	TGTGCCAGCTCAGTTGGGTATAGCAATCAGCCCCAGCATTTT
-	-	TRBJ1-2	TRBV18	CASSPPPGGSNYGYTF	TGTGCCAGCTCACCACCCCCAGGTGGTAGCAACTATGGCTACACCTTC
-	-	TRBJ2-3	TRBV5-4	CASSPGGAVTDTQYF	TGTGCCAGCAGCCCTGGGGGGGCCGTCACAGATACGCAGTATTTT
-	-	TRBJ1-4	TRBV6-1	CASSDLAAGGEKLFF	TGTGCCAGCAGTGATTTGGCAGCCGGGGGAGAAAAACTGTTTTTT
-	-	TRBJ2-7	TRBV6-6	CASRSASYEQYF	TGTGCCAGCAGGTCCGCGTCCTACGAGCAGTACTTC
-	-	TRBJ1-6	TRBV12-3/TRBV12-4	CASSLGGVRPLHF	TGTGCCAGCAGTTTAGGGGGCGTTCGGCCCCTCCACTTT
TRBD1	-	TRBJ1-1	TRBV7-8	CASSLGTGEAFF	TGTGCCAGCAGCTTGGGGACAGGGGAAGCTTTCTTT
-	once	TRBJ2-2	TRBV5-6	CASSLVGPGNTGELFF	TGTGCCAGCAGCTTGGTGGGACCTGGGAACACCGGGGAGCTGTTTTTT
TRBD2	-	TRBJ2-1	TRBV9	CASSPSGGHSYNEQFF	TGTGCCAGCAGCCCGAGCGGGGGCCATTCCTACAATGAGCAGTTCTTC
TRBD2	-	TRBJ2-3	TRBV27	CASGLARRGDTQYF	TGTGCCAGCGGACTAGCGAGGAGGGGAGATACGCAGTATTTT
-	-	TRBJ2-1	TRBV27	CASSLGQEQFF	TGTGCCAGCAGTTTAGGTCAGGAGCAGTTCTTC
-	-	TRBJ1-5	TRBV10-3	CAISGKGLNSNQPQHF	TGTGCCATCAGTGGGAAGGGGTTGAATAGCAATCAGCCCCAGCATTTT
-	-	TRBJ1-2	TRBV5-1	CASSLRLGGYTF	TGCGCCAGCAGCCTTAGACTAGGAGGCTACACCTTC
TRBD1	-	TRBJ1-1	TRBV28	CASSLITGDVNTEAFF	TGTGCCAGCAGCCTTATTACAGGGGACGTGAACACTGAAGCTTTCTTT
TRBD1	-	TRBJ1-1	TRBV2	CASGGTGVTEAFF	TGTGCCAGCGGGGGGACAGGGGTCACTGAAGCTTTCTTT
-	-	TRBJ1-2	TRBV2	CASSEIPNYGYTF	TGTGCCAGCAGTGAGATACCGAACTATGGCTACACCTTC
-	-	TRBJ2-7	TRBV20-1	CSAMDAPVQYF	TGCAGTGCTATGGATGCCCCTGTGCAGTACTTC
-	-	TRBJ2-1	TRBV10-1	CASSEYRQGLDEQFF	TGCGCCAGCAGTGAGTACAGGCAGGGTTTGGATGAGCAGTTCTTC
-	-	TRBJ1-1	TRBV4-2	CASSQVGAWEAFF	TGTGCCAGCAGCCAAGTAGGGGCCTGGGAAGCTTTCTTT
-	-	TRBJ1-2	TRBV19	CAIRVGYGYTF	TGTGCCATTAGGGTTGGCTATGGCTACACCTTC
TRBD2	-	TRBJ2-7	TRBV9	CASSPAGDYEQYF	TGTGCCAGCAGCCCCGCGGGAGACTACGAGCAGTACTTC
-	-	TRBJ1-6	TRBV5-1	CASSLVGRLHSYNSPLHF	TGCGCCAGCAGCTTGGTAGGGCGTCTTCACTCCTATAATTCACCCCTCCACTTT
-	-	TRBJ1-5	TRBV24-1	CATSDLQQPQHF	TGTGCCACCAGTGATTTGCAACAGCCCCAGCATTTT
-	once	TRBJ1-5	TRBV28	CASSPGTPSNQPQHF	TGTGCCAGCAGCCCTGGGACCCCTAGCAATCAGCCCCAGCATTTT
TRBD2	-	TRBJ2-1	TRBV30	CAWSGITSGRGEQFF	TGTGCCTGGAGTGGTATTACTAGCGGGAGAGGGGAGCAGTTCTTC
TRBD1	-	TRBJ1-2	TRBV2	CASGGQGADYGYTF	TGTGCCAGCGGCGGACAGGGGGCGGACTATGGCTACACCTTC
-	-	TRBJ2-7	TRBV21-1	CASSEGLAGGPNEFGSYEQYF	TGTGCCAGCAGCGAGGGACTAGCGGGGGGGCCGAATGAGTTTGGGTCCTACGAGCAGTACTTC
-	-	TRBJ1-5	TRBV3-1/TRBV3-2	CASSGTGNQPQHF	TGTGCCAGCAGTGGGACCGGCAATCAGCCCCAGCATTTT
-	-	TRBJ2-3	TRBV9	CASSVGFSLGTDTQYF	TGTGCCAGCAGCGTAGGGTTTTCTTTGGGCACAGATACGCAGTATTTT
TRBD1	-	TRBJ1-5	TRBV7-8	CASSFGTAVFGDQPQHF	TGTGCCAGCAGCTTTGGGACAGCCGTCTTTGGAGATCAGCCCCAGCATTTT
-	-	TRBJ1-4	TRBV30	CAWIPGPNEKLFF	TGTGCCTGGATCCCGGGACCTAATGAAAAACTGTTTTTT
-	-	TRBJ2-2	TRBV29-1	CSGRGPNTGELFF	TGCAGCGGGAGGGGGCCGAACACCGGGGAGCTGTTTTTT
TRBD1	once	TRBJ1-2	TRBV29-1	CSVEPTTGPYGYTF	TGCAGCGTTGAGCCTACGACAGGGCCGTATGGCTACACCTTC
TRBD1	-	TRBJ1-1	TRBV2	CASRGQATNTEAFF	TGTGCCAGCAGGGGACAGGCGACGAACACTGAAGCTTTCTTT
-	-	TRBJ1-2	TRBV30	CAWSVTREAYGYTF	TGTGCCTGGAGTGTAACCAGGGAAGCCTATGGCTACACCTTC
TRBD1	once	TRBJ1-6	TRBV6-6	CASSPPLGGRDSPLHF	TGTGCCAGCAGCCCGCCTCTAGGGGGCCGAGATTCACCCCTCCACTTT
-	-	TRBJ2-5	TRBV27	CASSPRGSPLGETQYF	TGTGCCAGCAGTCCCAGAGGGAGTCCCCTAGGGGAGACCCAGTACTTC
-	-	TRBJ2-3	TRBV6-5	CASKFWVASTDTQYF	TGTGCCAGCAAATTCTGGGTAGCTAGCACAGATACGCAGTATTTT
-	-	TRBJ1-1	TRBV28	CATLAAALNTEAFF	TGTGCCACCCTTGCCGCGGCTCTGAACACTGAAGCTTTCTTT